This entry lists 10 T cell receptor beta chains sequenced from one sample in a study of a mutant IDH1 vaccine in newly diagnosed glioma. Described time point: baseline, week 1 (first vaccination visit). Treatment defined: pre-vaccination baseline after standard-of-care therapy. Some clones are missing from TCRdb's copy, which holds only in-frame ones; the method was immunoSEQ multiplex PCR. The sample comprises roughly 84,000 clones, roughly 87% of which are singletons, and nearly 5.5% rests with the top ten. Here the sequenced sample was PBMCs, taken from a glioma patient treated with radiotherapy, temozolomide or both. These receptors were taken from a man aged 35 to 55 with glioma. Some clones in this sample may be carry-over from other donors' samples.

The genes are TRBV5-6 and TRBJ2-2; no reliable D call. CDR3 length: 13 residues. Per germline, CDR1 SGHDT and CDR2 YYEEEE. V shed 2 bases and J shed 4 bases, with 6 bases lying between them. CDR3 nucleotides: TGTGCCAGCAGCTTTCTCCTCACCGGGGAGCTGTTTTTT. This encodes CASSFLLTGELFF.

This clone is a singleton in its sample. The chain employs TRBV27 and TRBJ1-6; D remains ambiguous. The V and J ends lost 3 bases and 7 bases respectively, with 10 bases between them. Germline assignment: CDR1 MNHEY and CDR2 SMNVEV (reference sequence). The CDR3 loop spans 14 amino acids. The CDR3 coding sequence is TGTGCCAGCAGTTTTAGAGGTCAAAATTCACCCCTCCACTTT. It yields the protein CASSFRGQNSPLHF.

In DNA, the CDR3 is TGCGCCAGCAGACAGGGGCCTCAGTTCGGCGGGGTCTATGGCTACACCTTC. This codes for CASRQGPQFGGVYGYTF. This chain uses TRBV10-2 with TRBJ1-2, with 7 bases identical to TRBD1. Germline CDR1 reads WSHSY; CDR2 reads SAAADI. The V gene end was trimmed by 6 bases and the J gene end by 4 bases; junction bases not matched to a gene: 17. The length of the CDR3 is 17 residues.

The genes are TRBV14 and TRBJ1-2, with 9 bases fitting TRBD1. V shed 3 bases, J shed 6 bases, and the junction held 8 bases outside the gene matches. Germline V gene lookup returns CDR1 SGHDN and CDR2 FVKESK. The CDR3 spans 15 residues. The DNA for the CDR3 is TGTGCCAGCAGCCAGCAAAACAGGGGGCGGGATGGCTACACCTTC. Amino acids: CASSQQNRGRDGYTF.

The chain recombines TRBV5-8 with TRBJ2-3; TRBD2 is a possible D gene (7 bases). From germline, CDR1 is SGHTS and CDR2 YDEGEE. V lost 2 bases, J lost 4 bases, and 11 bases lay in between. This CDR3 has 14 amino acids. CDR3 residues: CASSLRGASDTQYF. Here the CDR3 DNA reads TGTGCCAGCAGCTTACGGGGGGCGTCAGATACGCAGTATTTT.

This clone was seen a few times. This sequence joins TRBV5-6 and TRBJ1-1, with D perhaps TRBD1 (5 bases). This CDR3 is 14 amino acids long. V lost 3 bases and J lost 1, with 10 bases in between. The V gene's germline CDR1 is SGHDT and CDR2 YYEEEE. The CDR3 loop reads CASSSRGGNTEAFF. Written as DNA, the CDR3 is TGTGCCAGCAGCTCCCGGGGGGGGAACACTGAAGCTTTCTTT.

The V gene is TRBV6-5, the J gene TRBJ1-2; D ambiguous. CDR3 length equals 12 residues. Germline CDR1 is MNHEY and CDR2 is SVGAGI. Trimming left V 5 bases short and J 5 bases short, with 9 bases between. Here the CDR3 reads CASSGMYYGYTF. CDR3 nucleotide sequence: TGTGCCAGCAGTGGAATGTATTATGGCTACACCTTC.

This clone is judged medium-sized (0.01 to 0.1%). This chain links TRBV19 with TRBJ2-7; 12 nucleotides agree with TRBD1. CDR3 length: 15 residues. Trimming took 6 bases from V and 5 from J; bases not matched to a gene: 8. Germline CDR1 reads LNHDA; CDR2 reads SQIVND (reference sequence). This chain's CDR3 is CASRGVGTGGDEQYF. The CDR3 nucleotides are TGTGCCAGTAGAGGTGTGGGGACAGGGGGCGACGAGCAGTACTTC.

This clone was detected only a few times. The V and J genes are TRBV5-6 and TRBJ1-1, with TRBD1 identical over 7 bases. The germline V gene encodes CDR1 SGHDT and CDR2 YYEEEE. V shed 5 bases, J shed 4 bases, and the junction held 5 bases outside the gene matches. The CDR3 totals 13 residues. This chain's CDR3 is CASRATGSTEAFF. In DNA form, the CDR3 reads TGTGCCAGCAGAGCGACAGGGAGCACTGAAGCTTTCTTT.

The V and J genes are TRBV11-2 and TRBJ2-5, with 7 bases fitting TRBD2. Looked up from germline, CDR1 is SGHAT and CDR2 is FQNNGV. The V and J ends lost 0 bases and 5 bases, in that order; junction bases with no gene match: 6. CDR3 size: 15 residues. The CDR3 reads CASSLDRASGETQYF. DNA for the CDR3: TGTGCCAGCAGCTTAGATAGGGCTAGCGGTGAGACCCAGTACTTC.